A single sample gave rise to the 12 T cell receptor beta chains below, sequenced in a study of T cell changes during pregnancy in multiple sclerosis. Assay: immunoSEQ multiplex PCR; the TCRdb copy retains only in-frame clones and omits some. The sample consists of under 85,000 clones, approximately 90% of them appearing once. The specimen comprised CD4+ T cells from peripheral blood mononuclear cells, sampled in the second trimester of pregnancy. These receptor sequences come from a female donor with multiple sclerosis, enrolled in a pregnancy study.

The genes are TRBV6-6 and TRBJ1-2; 9 bases agree with TRBD1. The CDR3 length is 14 residues. V lost 6 bases to trimming and J lost 5 bases; unmatched junction nucleotides: 7. CDR1 and CDR2 from the germline V gene are MNHNY and SVGAGI (reference sequence). The CDR3: CASRQLQGAYGYTF. The CDR3 coding sequence is TGTGCCAGCAGACAACTACAGGGGGCATATGGCTACACCTTC.

The chain is built from TRBV29-1 and TRBJ1-5; 8 bases fit TRBD1. Trimming cost V 1 base and J 7 bases; bases outside gene matches: 6. Per the germline V gene, CDR1 is SQVTM and CDR2 is ANQGSEA. The CDR3 extends over 14 amino acids. CDR3 in amino acids: CSVEVAGGGQPQHF. CDR3 bases: TGCAGCGTTGAAGTTGCAGGGGGCGGGCAGCCCCAGCATTTT.

J is TRBJ1-1 and V is TRBV6-1; D remains unclear. Trimming removed 1 base from V and 7 bases from J, with 10 bases in between. The CDR3 has 13 residues. From germline, CDR1 is MNHNS and CDR2 SASEGT. In DNA form, the CDR3 reads TGTGCCAGCAGTGAAGATTGGGGAGGTGAAGCTTTCTTT. Encoded protein: CASSEDWGGEAFF.

The chain links TRBV19 to TRBJ2-2, with D tentatively TRBD2 (5 bases). From germline, CDR1 is LNHDA and CDR2 SQIVND (reference sequence). Trimming pared 4 bases from V and 5 bases from J, leaving 17 bases between. The CDR3 is 16 residues long. The CDR3 DNA sequence: TGTGCCAGTAGTAACGGAAGAGGGATGGGAACCGGGGAGCTGTTTTTT. This gives the protein CASSNGRGMGTGELFF.

The CDR3 nucleotides read TGTGCCAGCAGCCGAGCGCCGTTTGAGGCTGAGCAGTTCTTC. Amino acids: CASSRAPFEAEQFF. The J gene is TRBJ2-1, the V gene TRBV6-5; D is uncertain. V lost 6 bases and J lost 9, with 18 bases in between. Germline V CDR1 and CDR2: MNHEY, SVGAGI. The CDR3 totals 14 residues.

The chain couples TRBV6-1 to TRBJ2-7; D gene uncertain. Trimming removed 2 bases from V and 2 bases from J, with 10 bases in between. The CDR3 length is 14 residues. Germline loops: CDR1 MNHNS, CDR2 SASEGT. The CDR3 DNA reads as TGTGCCAGCAGTGAACAGTTCACCACCTACGAGCAGTACTTC. Its translation is CASSEQFTTYEQYF.

The rearrangement uses TRBV19 and TRBJ1-1; 12 nucleotides align to TRBD1. V lost 5 bases, J lost 0 bases, and 7 bases stayed unmatched. Per the germline V gene, CDR1 is LNHDA and CDR2 is SQIVND (reference sequence). This CDR3 comprises 17 residues. This chain's CDR3 is CASSSGTGGVVNTEAFF. The CDR3 DNA sequence: TGTGCCAGTAGTTCTGGGACAGGGGGCGTTGTGAACACTGAAGCTTTCTTT.

The chain recombines TRBV29-1 with TRBJ2-3; tentative D call: TRBD2 (6 bases). The CDR3 runs to 16 residues. The ends were cut back, 3 bases at V and 1 base at J, with 17 bases in the middle. Looked up from germline, CDR1 is SQVTM and CDR2 is ANQGSEA. CDR3 sequence reads: CSVEGGERTRTDTQYF. CDR3 in DNA: TGCAGCGTTGAGGGGGGTGAGCGGACTCGCACAGATACGCAGTATTTT.

This clone was seen only once. CDR3 loop: CASSTQGGSYNEQFF. The CDR3 bases are TGTGCCAGCAGCACACAGGGGGGATCCTACAATGAGCAGTTCTTC. The chain links TRBV9 to TRBJ2-1; TRBD1 matches 8 bases. Germline V gene data show CDR1 as SGDLS and CDR2 as YYNGEE. V shed 4 bases and J 1 base; nucleotides not matched to a gene: 4. The length of the CDR3 is 15 residues.

This clone was detected only once. This chain joins TRBV6-5 and TRBJ2-3; no definite D call. Germline values: CDR1 MNHEY, CDR2 SVGAGI. The CDR3 length is 14 residues. V shed 0 bases and J shed 2 bases, with 6 bases lying between them. CDR3 nucleotide sequence: TGTGCCAGCAGTTACTCCCTCCCCACAGATACGCAGTATTTT. Protein product: CASSYSLPTDTQYF.

This clone was detected a few times. This sequence joins TRBV5-4 and TRBJ2-3; no definite D call. This CDR3 spans 13 amino acids. The V gene lost 2 bases and the J gene lost 0 bases, with 4 bases spanning the gap. Germline V gives CDR1 SGHNT, CDR2 YYREEE (reference sequence). The CDR3 reads CASSLSSTDTQYF. CDR3 DNA: TGTGCCAGCAGCTTATCAAGCACAGATACGCAGTATTTT.

The DNA of the CDR3 is TGTGCCAGCAGCTTGCCAGGGGGCGAGTCTGGGGCCAACGTCCTGACTTTC. The encoded protein is CASSLPGGESGANVLTF. V usage is TRBV5-6 and J usage is TRBJ2-6; TRBD1 aligns across 8 bases. The trim removed 1 base at V and 1 base at J, leaving 4 bases unmatched. CDR1 and CDR2 (germline): SGHDT, YYEEEE. The CDR3 has 17 amino acids.